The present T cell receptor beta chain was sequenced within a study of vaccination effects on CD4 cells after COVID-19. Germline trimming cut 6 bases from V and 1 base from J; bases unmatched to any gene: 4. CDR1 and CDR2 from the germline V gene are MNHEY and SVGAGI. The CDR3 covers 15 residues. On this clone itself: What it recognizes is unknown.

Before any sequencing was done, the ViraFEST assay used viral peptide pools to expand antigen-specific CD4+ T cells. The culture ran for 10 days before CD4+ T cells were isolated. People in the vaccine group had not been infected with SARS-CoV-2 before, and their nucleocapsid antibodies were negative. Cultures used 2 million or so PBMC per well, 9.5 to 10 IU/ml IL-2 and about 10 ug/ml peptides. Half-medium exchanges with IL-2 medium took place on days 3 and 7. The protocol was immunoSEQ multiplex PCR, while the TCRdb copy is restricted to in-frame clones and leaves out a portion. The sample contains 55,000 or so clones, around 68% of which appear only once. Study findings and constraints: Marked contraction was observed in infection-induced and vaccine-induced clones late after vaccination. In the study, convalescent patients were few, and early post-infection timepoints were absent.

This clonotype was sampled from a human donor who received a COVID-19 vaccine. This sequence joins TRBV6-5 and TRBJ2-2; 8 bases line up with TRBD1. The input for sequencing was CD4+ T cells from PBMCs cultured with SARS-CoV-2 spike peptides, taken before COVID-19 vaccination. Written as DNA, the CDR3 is TGTGCCAGCAGCTTAGGACAGGGGAACACCGGGGAGCTGTTTTTT. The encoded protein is CASSLGQGNTGELFF.